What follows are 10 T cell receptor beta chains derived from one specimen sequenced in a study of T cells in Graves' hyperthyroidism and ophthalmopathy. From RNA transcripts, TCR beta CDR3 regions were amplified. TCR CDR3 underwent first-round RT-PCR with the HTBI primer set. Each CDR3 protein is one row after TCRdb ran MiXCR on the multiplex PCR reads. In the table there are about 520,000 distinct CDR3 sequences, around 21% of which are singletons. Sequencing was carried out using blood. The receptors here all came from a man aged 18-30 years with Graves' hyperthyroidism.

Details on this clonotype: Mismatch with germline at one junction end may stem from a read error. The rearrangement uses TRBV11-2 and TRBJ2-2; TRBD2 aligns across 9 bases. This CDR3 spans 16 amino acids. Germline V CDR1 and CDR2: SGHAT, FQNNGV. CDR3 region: CASSYVAGEDTGELLF. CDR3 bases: TGTGCCAGCAGCTACGTAGCGGGGGAGGACACCGGGGAGCTGTTGTTT.

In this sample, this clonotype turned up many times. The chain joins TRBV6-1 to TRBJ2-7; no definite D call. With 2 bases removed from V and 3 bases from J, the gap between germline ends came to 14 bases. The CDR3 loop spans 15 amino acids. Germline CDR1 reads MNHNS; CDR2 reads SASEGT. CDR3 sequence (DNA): TGTGCCAGCAGTGAACCGCCCAGGCTAGTCTACGAGCAGTACTTC. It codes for CASSEPPRLVYEQYF.

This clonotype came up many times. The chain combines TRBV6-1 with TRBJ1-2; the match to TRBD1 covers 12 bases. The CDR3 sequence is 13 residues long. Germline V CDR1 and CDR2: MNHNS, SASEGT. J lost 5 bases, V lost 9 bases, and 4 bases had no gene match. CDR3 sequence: CASWDRGLYGYTF. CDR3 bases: TGTGCCAGTTGGGACAGGGGGCTATATGGCTACACCTTC.

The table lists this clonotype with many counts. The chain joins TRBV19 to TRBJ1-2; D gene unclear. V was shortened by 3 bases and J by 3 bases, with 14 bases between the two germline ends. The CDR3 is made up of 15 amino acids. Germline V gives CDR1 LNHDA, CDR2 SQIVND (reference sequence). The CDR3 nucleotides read TGTGCCAGTAGTATGCCTACGTCGGGCCACTATGGCTACACCTTC. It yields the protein CASSMPTSGHYGYTF.

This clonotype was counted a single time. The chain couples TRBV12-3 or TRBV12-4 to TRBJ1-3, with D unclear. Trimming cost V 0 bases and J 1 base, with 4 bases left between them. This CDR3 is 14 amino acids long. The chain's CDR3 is CASSLASSGNTIYF. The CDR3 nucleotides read TGTGCCAGCAGTTTAGCTTCATCTGGAAACACCATATATTTT.

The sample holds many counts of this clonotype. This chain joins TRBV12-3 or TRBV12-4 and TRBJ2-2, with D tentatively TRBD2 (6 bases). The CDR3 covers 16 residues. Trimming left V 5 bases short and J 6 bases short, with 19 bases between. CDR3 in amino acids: CASSNGERAWPGELFF. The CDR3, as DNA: TGTGCCAGCAGTAATGGGGAGCGGGCCTGGCCCGGGGAGCTGTTTTTT.

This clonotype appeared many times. The CDR3 DNA reads as TGTGCCAGCATCCAGGGGGCTGGTTATGGCTACACCTTC. Translation: CASIQGAGYGYTF. This chain uses TRBV12-3 or TRBV12-4 with TRBJ1-2; TRBD1 agrees at 8 bases. CDR3 length equals 13 residues. V lost 7 bases and J lost 5; bases outside the gene matches: 6.

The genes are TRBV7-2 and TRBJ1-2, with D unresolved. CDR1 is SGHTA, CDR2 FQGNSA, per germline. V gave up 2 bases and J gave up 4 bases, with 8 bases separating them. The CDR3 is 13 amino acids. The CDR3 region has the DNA TGTGCCAGCAGCTTATTACCGCTCTATGGCTACACCTTC. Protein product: CASSLLPLYGYTF.

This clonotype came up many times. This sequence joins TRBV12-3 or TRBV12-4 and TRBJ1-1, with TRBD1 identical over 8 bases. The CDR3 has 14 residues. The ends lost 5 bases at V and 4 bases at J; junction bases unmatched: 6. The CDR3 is CASSPTTGVTEAFF. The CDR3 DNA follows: TGTGCCAGCAGTCCCACGACAGGGGTCACTGAAGCTTTCTTT.

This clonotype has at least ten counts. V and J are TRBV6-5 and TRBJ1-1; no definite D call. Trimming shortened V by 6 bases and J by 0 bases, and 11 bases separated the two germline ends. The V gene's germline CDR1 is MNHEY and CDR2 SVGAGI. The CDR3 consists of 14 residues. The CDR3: CASSRRRMNTEAFF. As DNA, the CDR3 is TGTGCCAGCAGCCGAAGACGGATGAACACTGAAGCTTTCTTT.